The rows below give T cell receptor beta chains drawn from one sample of a study of T cells expressing NK-cell markers. TCRdb re-called the 5' RACE reads and shows each CDR3 protein once, DNA omitted. The sample has more than 400,000 distinct CDR3 sequences, and its top ten clones hold 6% to 8%. Sample: blood T cells: a sorted CD56 or NKG2C T cell subset, CD4+ or CD8+ T cells, or bulk PBMC T cells (not recorded which). These receptors all stem from a woman between 18 and 70 years old in good health. Each CDR3 is given with its conserved first and last residue.

v_gene,j_gene,CDR3aa
TRBV12-3/TRBV12-4,TRBJ1-4,CASRPRLTTNEKLFF
TRBV20-1,TRBJ1-1,CSAPDRANTEAFF
TRBV29-1,TRBJ2-3,CSVRDSVDLPDTQYF
TRBV2,TRBJ1-2,CASNNQGPGGYGYTF
TRBV9,TRBJ2-3,CASSLGPSDTQYF
TRBV20-1,TRBJ2-2,CSAADRGQGGELFF
TRBV4-3,TRBJ2-4,CASSQLTGDAPSRQNIQYF
TRBV5-1,TRBJ2-3,CASSSGLAASTDTQYF
TRBV19,TRBJ2-7,CASSIAGFYEQYF
TRBV11-2,TRBJ2-3,CASSLLDRGYRLTDTQYF
TRBV6-5,TRBJ2-1,CASSYVLAGTYNEQFF
TRBV7-6,TRBJ2-2,CASSLDPTVNTGELFF
TRBV12-3/TRBV12-4,TRBJ2-3,CASSLSRGGTDTQYF
TRBV20-1,TRBJ1-5,CSAVRQGNQPQHF
TRBV20-1,TRBJ2-1,CSARIAGGSNEQFF
TRBV11-3,TRBJ2-5,CASSGTGAKETQYF
TRBV28,TRBJ2-3,CASSLAGRAADTQYF
TRBV20-1,TRBJ2-3,CSARVQAGGPSDTQYF
TRBV20-1,TRBJ2-4,CSARPTKKAKNIQYF
TRBV20-1,TRBJ1-1,CSASPGPGQHFLNTEAFF
TRBV20-1,TRBJ1-3,CSASRQGSSGNTIYF
TRBV15,TRBJ2-1,CATSRDRGTSSYNEQFF
TRBV2,TRBJ2-1,CARRDRGSGRAQHEQFF
TRBV28,TRBJ2-7,CASSFGAVGGYEQYF
TRBV5-1,TRBJ2-1,CASSFGLPPPYNEQFF
TRBV2,TRBJ1-2,CASSERETANYGYTF
TRBV5-5,TRBJ2-3,CASSPGIGRSTDTQYF
TRBV7-2,TRBJ1-3,CASLFSRGSGNTIYF
TRBV2,TRBJ2-5,CASSEPAGLETQYF
TRBV9,TRBJ2-1,CASSADPYNEQFF
TRBV12-3/TRBV12-4,TRBJ1-5,CASSIQDGQPQHF
TRBV7-2,TRBJ2-5,CASSFRRHQETQYF
TRBV20-1,TRBJ2-1,CSATEGGGGNNEQFF
TRBV7-3,TRBJ2-3,CASSYTSGRTDTQYF
TRBV27,TRBJ2-5,CASRVLGLAGGQETQYF
TRBV7-2,TRBJ1-2,CASSLEGSSYGYTF
TRBV29-1,TRBJ2-2,CSVEAVAGAGELFF
TRBV12-3/TRBV12-4,TRBJ2-3,CASSPHSSGGRGTQYF
TRBV3-1,TRBJ1-1,CASSQLGGEAFF
TRBV20-1,TRBJ2-2,CSAPRGLANTGELFF
TRBV5-6,TRBJ1-1,CASSLVQSEAFF